The rows below give T cell receptor beta chains drawn from one sample of a study of cytomegalovirus exposure and HLA in healthy donors. Some clones are missing from TCRdb's copy, which holds only in-frame ones; the method was immunoSEQ multiplex PCR. The data hold over 200,000 clones, with around four fifths observed a single time. The sequenced sample consisted of PBMCs. These receptors were collected from a male donor in good health and CMV-seronegative. Each CDR3 is given with its conserved first and last residue. D genes are given only for firm matches. A clone size is listed for some rows: how often the clone was seen (once, few, many), or a class if it is expanded.

DNA,CDR3,V,size,J,D
TGTGCCAGCTCACCAGGGGGGATGAACACTGAAGCTTTCTTT,CASSPGGMNTEAFF,TRBV18,.,TRBJ1-1,.
TGCGCTAACGAGGGGGAAACCTACGAGCAGTACTTC,CANEGETYEQYF,TRBV23-1,.,TRBJ2-7,.
TGTGCCAGCAGTGCCACATCCTCCTACGAGCAGTACTTC,CASSATSSYEQYF,TRBV6-1,.,TRBJ2-7,.
TGTGCCAGCAGCCCAGTGGGACTAGCGGGATGGACAGATACGCAGTATTTT,CASSPVGLAGWTDTQYF,TRBV9,.,TRBJ2-3,TRBD2
TGTGCCAGCAGTGAGACTAGCGGGAGTGCAGATACGCAGTATTTT,CASSETSGSADTQYF,TRBV28,once,TRBJ2-3,TRBD2
TGCGCCAGCAGCCAAGATCAGTCAGCGGGGAGGGTGGGTGAGCAGTTCTTC,CASSQDQSAGRVGEQFF,TRBV4-1,.,TRBJ2-1,TRBD2
TGCGCCAGCAGCTCCCAGGGTAGGGAAAACATTCAGTACTTC,CASSSQGRENIQYF,TRBV5-1,.,TRBJ2-4,.
TGCGCCAGCAGCTTCTATTCATCCTACGAGCAGTACTTC,CASSFYSSYEQYF,TRBV5-1,.,TRBJ2-7,.
TGTGCCAGCAGCGTAGTCGCGGGGGTGGATTACACTGAAGCTTTCTTT,CASSVVAGVDYTEAFF,TRBV9,.,TRBJ1-1,.
TGCGCCAGCAGCCAAGAGAGACTAGCGGGATACACCGGGGAGCTGTTTTTT,CASSQERLAGYTGELFF,TRBV4-1,.,TRBJ2-2,TRBD2
TGTGCCAGCAGCTTGGACCAGACTAACTATGGCTACACCTTC,CASSLDQTNYGYTF,TRBV5-4,.,TRBJ1-2,.
TGTGCCACCATCAGAGAGGGGGCCGCCCCGACTTATGGCTACACCTTC,CATIREGAAPTYGYTF,TRBV2,.,TRBJ1-2,TRBD1
TGTGCCAGCAGTCCGGGACTAGCGGGAGTGCAGAATGAGCAGTTCTTC,CASSPGLAGVQNEQFF,TRBV5-5,once,TRBJ2-1,TRBD2
TGTGCCAGCAGCTTAACTTTAGGGGTTGAAGCTTTCTTT,CASSLTLGVEAFF,TRBV7-3,few,TRBJ1-1,.
TGTGCCAGCAGGTGGCAGGGAAACTACAATGAGCAGTTCTTC,CASRWQGNYNEQFF,TRBV28,.,TRBJ2-1,.
TGTGCCAGCAGCTTGGCGTTGAAGCTCGGGTACGGAAACACCATATATTTT,CASSLALKLGYGNTIYF,TRBV5-8,.,TRBJ1-3,.
TGTGCCAGTAGTATCGGTGGCGGAGCATCCTACGAGCAGTACTTC,CASSIGGGASYEQYF,TRBV19,.,TRBJ2-7,.
TGCAGCGCCTTAGTTGGGACAAAGAACACTGAAGCTTTCTTT,CSALVGTKNTEAFF,TRBV29-1,few,TRBJ1-1,.
TGTGCCAGCAGCGCCGGAGCCCTCGAACGGGAGCAGTACTTC,CASSAGALEREQYF,TRBV9,.,TRBJ2-7,.
TGTGCCAGCAGTCGACAGGGTAACGAGCAGTACTTC,CASSRQGNEQYF,TRBV27,.,TRBJ2-7,TRBD1
TGTGCCAGCTCACCGCTTTCGGGAGGGGGCGGCGAGCAGTACTTC,CASSPLSGGGGEQYF,TRBV18,once,TRBJ2-7,.
TGTGCCAGCAGTTTAGCAGGGGCATATGGCTACACCTTC,CASSLAGAYGYTF,TRBV27,.,TRBJ1-2,.
TGTGCCAGCAGTTTTAGGGGGCGCGGCTATGGCTACACCTTC,CASSFRGRGYGYTF,TRBV28,.,TRBJ1-2,TRBD1
TGTGCCAGCTCACGGACAGACGCGAGTGAGCAGTACTTC,CASSRTDASEQYF,TRBV18,.,TRBJ2-7,.
TGTGCCAGCAGCTTTACAGGGGCCGGGGAGCTGTTTTTT,CASSFTGAGELFF,TRBV7-9,.,TRBJ2-2,TRBD1
TGTGCCAGCAGACTTGGACAGATCTACGAGCAGTACTTC,CASRLGQIYEQYF,TRBV28,.,TRBJ2-7,.
TGTGCCAGCTCACCGACTAGCGGGAGTGGTATGGATACGCAGTATTTT,CASSPTSGSGMDTQYF,TRBV18,.,TRBJ2-3,TRBD2
TGTGCCAGCCATGGACAGGGGTCCTCCTATGGCTACACCTTC,CASHGQGSSYGYTF,TRBV2,.,TRBJ1-2,TRBD1
TGTGCCAGCAGCTCTCTGGAGACCCAGTACTTC,CASSSLETQYF,TRBV7-9,.,TRBJ2-5,.
TGTGCCAGCTATTTTGGGAGCACTGAAGCTTTCTTT,CASYFGSTEAFF,TRBV6-1,.,TRBJ1-1,.
TGTGCCAGCAGTATTAGTAGCGGGTCACCAGGGAATGAGCAGTTCTTC,CASSISSGSPGNEQFF,TRBV28,.,TRBJ2-1,TRBD2
TGTGCCAGCAGCTTAGCAGGACTAGCTTACGAGCAGTACTTC,CASSLAGLAYEQYF,TRBV7-9,.,TRBJ2-7,TRBD2
TGTGCCAGCAGCCAAGACGGCCGCGGGAGGGTCGCCGAGCAGTTCTTC,CASSQDGRGRVAEQFF,TRBV14,few,TRBJ2-1,TRBD2
TGCGCCAGCAGCTCAGGACAGGGGGGCTATGGCTACACCTTC,CASSSGQGGYGYTF,TRBV5-1,.,TRBJ1-2,TRBD1
TGTGCCAGCAGTTACTATGACAGGGCCCAAGAGACCCAGTACTTC,CASSYYDRAQETQYF,TRBV6-5,.,TRBJ2-5,TRBD1
TGTGCCAGCTCACCACTTGACAGTCAAAACACTGAAGCTTTCTTT,CASSPLDSQNTEAFF,TRBV18,.,TRBJ1-1,.
TGTGCAAGTCGCTTAGAGGCCGGGACAGGGGGGTACGAGCAGTACTTC,CASRLEAGTGGYEQYF,TRBV12-2,.,TRBJ2-7,.
TGTGCCAGTAAATGGAGGGGGCGAAGTAACACTGAAGCTTTCTTT,CASKWRGRSNTEAFF,TRBV28,.,TRBJ1-1,TRBD1
TGCGCCAGCAGCCCCGCGGGGGGTAACAAAGCTCCTGAAGCTTTCTTT,CASSPAGGNKAPEAFF,TRBV5-1,.,TRBJ1-1,.
TGTTCCAGCAGCTTATCTGGCCCCTATGGCTACACCTTC,CSSSLSGPYGYTF,TRBV7-9,.,TRBJ1-2,.
TGCAGCGTTTCGGTCCAGCGCGAGCAGTACTTC,CSVSVQREQYF,TRBV29-1,few,TRBJ2-7,.
TGTGCCAGCAGTGAGTCTAGCGGGGCCGCCTACGAGCAGTACTTC,CASSESSGAAYEQYF,TRBV2,.,TRBJ2-7,TRBD2
TGTGCCAGTAGTATAGCCGGTAATCAGCCCCAGCATTTT,CASSIAGNQPQHF,TRBV19,few,TRBJ1-5,.
TGTGCCAGCAGGGACTTGCACAATGAGCAGTTCTTC,CASRDLHNEQFF,TRBV6-5,.,TRBJ2-1,.
TGTGCCAGCAGTCCCACAGGGGGCACTGAAGCTTTCTTT,CASSPTGGTEAFF,TRBV28,.,TRBJ1-1,TRBD1
TGTGCCAGCAGTTTCTTGGTAGCGCGGGGCAATGAGCAGTTCTTC,CASSFLVARGNEQFF,TRBV27,.,TRBJ2-1,.
TGTGCTAGTGGTTCCCTTTCTATGAACACTGAAGCTTTCTTT,CASGSLSMNTEAFF,TRBV12-5,.,TRBJ1-1,.
TGTGCCAGCAGCTCGATACTAGCGGGAGGTGTAGATACGCAGTATTTT,CASSSILAGGVDTQYF,TRBV5-6,.,TRBJ2-3,TRBD2
TGCGCCAGCAGCTTGGCCGGCAGGGGTACTGAAGCTTTCTTT,CASSLAGRGTEAFF,TRBV5-1,.,TRBJ1-1,.
TGTGCCAGCAGCTTAGGAAAGGGGCGCGGGGTGAACACTGAAGCTTTCTTT,CASSLGKGRGVNTEAFF,TRBV7-9,.,TRBJ1-1,.
TGTGCCAGCAGTTATGAAGCGTTCTCTGGGGCCAACGTCCTGACTTTC,CASSYEAFSGANVLTF,TRBV6-5,few,TRBJ2-6,.
TGTGCCACCCTTTTAGCGTTCGGATACAGTGAGCAGTTCTTC,CATLLAFGYSEQFF,TRBV6-1,.,TRBJ2-1,.
TGCGGTACCCCCGGGAACACTGAAGCTTTCTTT,CGTPGNTEAFF,TRBV20-1,.,TRBJ1-1,.
TGTGCCAGCAGCAAAGAGAGGGTCGGGGTCAGCGGGAGAGAGTACAATGAGCAGTTCTTC,CASSKERVGVSGREYNEQFF,TRBV21-1,.,TRBJ2-1,.
TGTGCCAGTAGTGCCCCGGGATACGAGCAGTACTTC,CASSAPGYEQYF,TRBV19,.,TRBJ2-7,.
TGCGCCAGCAGCCCTGGAACAGCGGGGCCCGAGCAGTACTTC,CASSPGTAGPEQYF,TRBV5-1,.,TRBJ2-7,TRBD2
TGCAGCGTCCTGGGTGCGGGACAGTCGCGCGACTACCAAGAGACCCAGTACTTC,CSVLGAGQSRDYQETQYF,TRBV29-1,.,TRBJ2-5,.
TGTGCCAGTAGCCCCCGGACTAGCGGATCCTACGAGCAGTACTTC,CASSPRTSGSYEQYF,TRBV19,.,TRBJ2-7,TRBD2
TGTGCCAGCAGCTACCCGGGGGGTACGGTCTATGGCTACACCTTC,CASSYPGGTVYGYTF,TRBV7-9,.,TRBJ1-2,.
TGCAGCGTTGTAACGTCAGCCTACGAGCAGTACTTC,CSVVTSAYEQYF,TRBV29-1,.,TRBJ2-7,.